This TCR beta chain emerged from a study of shared clonotypes between healthy human individuals. Whole-study results and caveats: Genetic and exposure-history diversity was limited by the small donor number.

Per germline, CDR1 MNHEY and CDR2 SMNVEV (reference sequence). The CDR3 covers 15 residues. V was pared by 4 bases and J by 4 bases, with 5 bases of the junction left unmatched. Cells designated naive CD8 were CD45RO-negative and were positively selected for CCR7, with terminally differentiated effector memory CD45RA+ cells excluded. This clone is a singleton in its sample. Its antigen is not known. Generated by immunoSEQ multiplex PCR, the TCRdb table keeps only in-frame clones and is missing some. Of roughly 2,000,000 clones in the sample, roughly 95% were seen once. The chain combines TRBV27 with TRBJ2-5; 11 nucleotides agree with TRBD2. This TCR was recovered from a man aged 18 to 30 in good health. Specimen: naive CD8+ T cells sorted from blood. CDR3 protein: CASSSLGLAGETQYF. The CDR3 DNA reads as TGTGCCAGCAGTTCCCTCGGACTAGCGGGAGAGACCCAGTACTTC.